The clone carrying this T cell receptor beta chain showed up many times. Its antigen remains unknown. Germline CDR1 reads SGHRS; CDR2 reads YFSETQ. Trimming left V 0 bases short and J 7 bases short, with 16 bases between. The CDR3 extends over 15 amino acids. Uncontrolled infection, other autoimmune disease, pregnancy and lactation each barred patients from inclusion. The investigators amplified TCR beta CDR3 regions from RNA transcripts. The HTBI primer set was used in a first-round RT-PCR of the TCR CDR3. TCRdb reprocessed the multiplex PCR reads via MiXCR and lists one record per CDR3 protein. The table includes approximately 510,000 distinct CDR3 sequences, about 46% detected once. This entry is derived from a study of T cells in Graves' hyperthyroidism and ophthalmopathy. Study findings and constraints: Most thyroid clonotypes that were expanded above 0.001 also turned up in blood. Ophthalmopathy was predicted by the model a median of about 6.7 months ahead of onset.

The sequenced sample was peripheral blood or thyroid tissue (not recorded which). The sequence was obtained from an adult woman with Graves' disease, either hyperthyroidism or ophthalmopathy (not recorded which). The chain links TRBV5-1 to TRBJ1-2, with D possibly matching TRBD1 (6 bases). Here the CDR3 reads CASSLEGPGEAGYTF. The CDR3 DNA reads TGCGCCAGCAGCTTGGAGGGGCCAGGGGAAGCTGGCTACACCTTC.